The clone carrying this T cell receptor (beta chain) was picked up one time. The antigen is undetermined. This record comes from a study of cytomegalovirus exposure and HLA in healthy donors. Points from the study as a whole: Many donors shared some public TCRs, even though most TCR sequences were rare. Most CMV-associated TCR beta chains were later found to appear HLA-restricted. Owing to their indistinguishability, certain V segments, notably TRBV6-2 and TRBV6-3, were excluded.

The CDR3 totals 16 residues. The germline V gene has CDR1 GTSNPN and CDR2 SVGIG (reference sequence). Unmatched junction bases numbered 15, after V lost 5 bases and J lost 4 bases. 13 Jbeta primers and 60 Vbeta primers were used for the PCR. Sequencing was performed with immunoSEQ multiplex PCR; in TCRdb, only in-frame clones are kept and a portion is missing. The table shows 150,000 to 200,000 clones, with about three quarters occurring only once. This sequence originates from a man aged 25 to 45 in good health and CMV-seropositive. The chain recombines TRBV30 with TRBJ2-5; 8 bases map to TRBD1. The sequenced sample consisted of PBMCs. This CDR3 reads CAWSYWQGAPGETQYF. CDR3 nucleotides: TGTGCCTGGTCCTATTGGCAGGGGGCTCCAGGAGAGACCCAGTACTTC. The full variable domain, completed using reference TRBV30 and TRBJ2-5, is SQTIHQWPATLVQPVGSPLSLECTVEGTSNPNLYWYRQAAGRGLQLLFYSVGIGQISSEVPQNLSASRPQDRQFILSSKKLLLSDSGFYLCAWSYWQGAPGETQYFGPGTRLLVL.